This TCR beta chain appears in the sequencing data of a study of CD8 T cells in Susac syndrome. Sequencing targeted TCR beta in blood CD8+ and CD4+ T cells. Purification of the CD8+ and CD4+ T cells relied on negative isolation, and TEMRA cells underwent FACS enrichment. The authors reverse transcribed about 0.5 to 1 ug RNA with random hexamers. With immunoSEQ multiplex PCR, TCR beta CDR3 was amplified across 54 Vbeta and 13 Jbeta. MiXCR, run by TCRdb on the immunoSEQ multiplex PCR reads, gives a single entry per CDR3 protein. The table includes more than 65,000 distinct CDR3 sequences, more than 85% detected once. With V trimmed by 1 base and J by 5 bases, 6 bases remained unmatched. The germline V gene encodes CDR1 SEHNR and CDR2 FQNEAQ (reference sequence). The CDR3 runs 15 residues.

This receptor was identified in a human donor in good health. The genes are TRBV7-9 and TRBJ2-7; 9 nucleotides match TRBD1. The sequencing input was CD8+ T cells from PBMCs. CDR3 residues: CASSLEMGQGHEQYF. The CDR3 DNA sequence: TGTGCCAGCAGCTTAGAAATGGGACAGGGCCACGAGCAGTACTTC.